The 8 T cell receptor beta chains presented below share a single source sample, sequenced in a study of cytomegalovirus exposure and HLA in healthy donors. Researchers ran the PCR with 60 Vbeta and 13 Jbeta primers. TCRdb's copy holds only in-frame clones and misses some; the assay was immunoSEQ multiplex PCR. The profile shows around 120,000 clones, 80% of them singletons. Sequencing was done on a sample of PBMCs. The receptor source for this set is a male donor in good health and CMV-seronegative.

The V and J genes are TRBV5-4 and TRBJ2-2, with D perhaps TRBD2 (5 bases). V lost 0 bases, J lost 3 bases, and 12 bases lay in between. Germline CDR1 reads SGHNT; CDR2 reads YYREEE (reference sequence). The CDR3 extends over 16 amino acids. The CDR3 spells CASSLVALRDTGELFF. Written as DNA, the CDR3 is TGTGCCAGCAGCTTGGTGGCCCTGAGGGACACCGGGGAGCTGTTTTTT. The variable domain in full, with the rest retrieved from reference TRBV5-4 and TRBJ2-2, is ETGVTQSPTHLIKTRGQQVTLRCSSQSGHNTVSWYQQALGQGPQFIFQYYREEENGRGNFPPRFSGLQFPNYSSELNVNALELDDSALYLCASSLVALRDTGELFFGEGSRLTVL.

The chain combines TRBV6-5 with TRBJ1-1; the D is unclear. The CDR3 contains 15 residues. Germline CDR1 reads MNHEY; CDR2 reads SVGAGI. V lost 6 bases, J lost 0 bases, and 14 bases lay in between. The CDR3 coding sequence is TGTGCCAGCAGCCGGGGTTACTACATGAACACTGAAGCTTTCTTT. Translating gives CASSRGYYMNTEAFF.

The CDR3 DNA reads TGTGCCAGCAGTGGACTAGCGGGAGCAAATACGCAGTATTTT. It encodes CASSGLAGANTQYF. The genes are TRBV6-1 and TRBJ2-3; 12 bases align to TRBD2. Germline V CDR1 and CDR2: MNHNS, SASEGT. The CDR3 is 14 residues long. The junction had 3 bases not matched to a gene; V was cut back by 4 bases and J by 7 bases.

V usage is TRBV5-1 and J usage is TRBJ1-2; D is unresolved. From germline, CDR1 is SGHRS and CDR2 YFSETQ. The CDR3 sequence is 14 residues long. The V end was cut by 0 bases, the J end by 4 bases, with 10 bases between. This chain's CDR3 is CASSLGGVGYGYTF. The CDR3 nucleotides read TGCGCCAGCAGCTTGGGCGGGGTGGGCTATGGCTACACCTTC.

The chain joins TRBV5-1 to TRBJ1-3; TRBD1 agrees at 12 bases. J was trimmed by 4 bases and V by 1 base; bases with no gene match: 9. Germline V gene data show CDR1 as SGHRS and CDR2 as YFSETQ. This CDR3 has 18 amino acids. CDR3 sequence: CASSLLGTGGSRGNTIYF. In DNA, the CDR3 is TGCGCCAGCAGCTTGCTAGGGACAGGGGGCTCGAGAGGAAACACCATATATTTT.

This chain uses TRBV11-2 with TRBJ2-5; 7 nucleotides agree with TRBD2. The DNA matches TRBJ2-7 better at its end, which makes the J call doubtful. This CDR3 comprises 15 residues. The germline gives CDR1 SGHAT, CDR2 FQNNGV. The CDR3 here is CASSLAASGDYEQYF. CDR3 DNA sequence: TGTGCCAGCAGCTTAGCGGCTAGCGGAGACTACGAGCAGTACTTC.

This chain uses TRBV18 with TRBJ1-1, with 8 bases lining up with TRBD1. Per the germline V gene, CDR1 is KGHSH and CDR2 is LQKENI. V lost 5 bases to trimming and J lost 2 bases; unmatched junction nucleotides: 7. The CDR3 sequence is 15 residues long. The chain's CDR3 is CASSVGQGVNTEAFF. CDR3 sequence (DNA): TGTGCCAGCTCAGTCGGACAGGGTGTTAACACTGAAGCTTTCTTT.

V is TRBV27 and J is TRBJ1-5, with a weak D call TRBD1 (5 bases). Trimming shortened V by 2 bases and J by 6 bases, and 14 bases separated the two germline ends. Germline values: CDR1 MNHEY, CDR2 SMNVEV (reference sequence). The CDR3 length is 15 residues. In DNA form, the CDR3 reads TGTGCCAGCAGTTTAGCCTGGCAGGGCGGTCAGCCCCAGCATTTT. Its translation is CASSLAWQGGQPQHF.